These T cell receptor beta chains were read from a single sample in a study of T-cell reconstitution after alpha-beta-depleted transplantation in children. TCRdb recomputed calls from the PCR reads with MiXCR, one row per CDR3 protein. The data hold fewer than 400,000 distinct CDR3 sequences, with around 25% observed a single time. The sequencing here drew on PBMCs, mostly from graft donor cells, taken 180 days after TCRalphabeta/CD19-depleted stem cell transplant. Source of these receptors: a male patient between 5 and 17 years old who had a stem cell transplant for acute lymphoblastic leukemia, so the T cells may come from the graft donor. Each CDR3 is given with its conserved first and last residue. The order of the fields is V gene, CDR3 protein.

TRBV6-1,CATLFSGSSYNEQFF
TRBV4-2,CASSPNHRGSYTQYF
TRBV6-2/TRBV6-3,CASSYPNREAKNIQYF
TRBV7-6,CASSFDTSRGELFF
TRBV5-6,CASSLGHLAGGYYEQYF
TRBV5-1,CASSLAPRGGHNEQFF
TRBV10-3,CAIRRLVGGEQYF
TRBV24-1,CATGVTAEQYF
TRBV11-2,CASSLEQGVRAYNEQFF
TRBV27,CASSRLAGTTDTQYF
TRBV11-2,CASSHSDRGPYNEQFF
TRBV5-1,CASSLVGGGYGYTF
TRBV24-1,CATSDHYYGYTF
TRBV15,CATSRVPPNTDTQYF
TRBV5-1,CASSAGDSYLYEQYF
TRBV6-1,CASEGGVNTEAFF
TRBV15,CATSRGGEEVGELFF
TRBV6-5,CASSNTHRGRTGELFF
TRBV9,CASSTEGDSYEQYF
TRBV5-1,CASSSRLGPEQFF
TRBV7-3,CASSLTGLATDTQYF
TRBV4-1,CASSQGGGGLYGYTF
TRBV5-1,CASSLLAGGVGELFF
TRBV5-5,CASSSAGAGELFF
TRBV6-1,CASGPPSNTGELFF
TRBV20-1,CSARDGVSTYEQYF
TRBV3-1,CASSQRGQETQYF
TRBV25-1,CASSERLNTEAFF
TRBV7-2,CASSLPTGLNEKLFF
TRBV7-9,CASSLIGRKETQYF
TRBV12-3/TRBV12-4,CASSFDIRTSGSRQETQYF
TRBV7-6,CASSLADRYEQYF
TRBV13,CASSFGRANAGELFF
TRBV20-1,CSAADRFYEQYF
TRBV7-3,CASSSTGQTPEAFF
TRBV6-1,CASKRVGDTEAFF
TRBV12-3/TRBV12-4,CASSPLTGFWSGANVLTF
TRBV7-2,CASSLFPGTSANEQFF
TRBV6-1,CASRKGVAKNIQYF
TRBV7-2,CASSHHSDRVNEKLFF
TRBV5-1,CASSSGQNDETQYF
TRBV5-1,CASSLRDREYEQYF
TRBV11-1,CASSLRLVAYNEQFF
TRBV3-1,CASTRDRGFNEQYF
TRBV7-3,CASSTGASKFF
TRBV20-1,CSGKRESTDTQYF
TRBV7-9,CASSLIPSGRAPDTQYF
TRBV9,CASSPHNSGELFF
TRBV3-1,CASSDYTGNTEAFF
TRBV4-2,CASSQGTGIAKNIQYF
TRBV14,CASSLNPGQLRPLHF